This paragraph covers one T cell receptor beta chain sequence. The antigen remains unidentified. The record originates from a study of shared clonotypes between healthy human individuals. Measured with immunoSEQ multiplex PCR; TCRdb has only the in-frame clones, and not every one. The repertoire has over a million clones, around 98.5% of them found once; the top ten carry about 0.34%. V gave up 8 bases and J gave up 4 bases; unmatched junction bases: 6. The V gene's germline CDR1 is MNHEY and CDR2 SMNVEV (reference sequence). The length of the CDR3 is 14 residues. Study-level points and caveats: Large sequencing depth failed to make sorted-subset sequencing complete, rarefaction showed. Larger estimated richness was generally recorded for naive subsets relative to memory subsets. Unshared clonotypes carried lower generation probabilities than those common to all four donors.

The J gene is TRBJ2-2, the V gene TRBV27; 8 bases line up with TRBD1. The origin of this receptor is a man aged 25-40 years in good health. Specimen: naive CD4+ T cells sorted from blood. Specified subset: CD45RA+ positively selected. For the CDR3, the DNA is TGTGCCAGCTCGGGACAGGTTGTCACCGGGGAGCTGTTTTTT. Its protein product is CASSGQVVTGELFF.